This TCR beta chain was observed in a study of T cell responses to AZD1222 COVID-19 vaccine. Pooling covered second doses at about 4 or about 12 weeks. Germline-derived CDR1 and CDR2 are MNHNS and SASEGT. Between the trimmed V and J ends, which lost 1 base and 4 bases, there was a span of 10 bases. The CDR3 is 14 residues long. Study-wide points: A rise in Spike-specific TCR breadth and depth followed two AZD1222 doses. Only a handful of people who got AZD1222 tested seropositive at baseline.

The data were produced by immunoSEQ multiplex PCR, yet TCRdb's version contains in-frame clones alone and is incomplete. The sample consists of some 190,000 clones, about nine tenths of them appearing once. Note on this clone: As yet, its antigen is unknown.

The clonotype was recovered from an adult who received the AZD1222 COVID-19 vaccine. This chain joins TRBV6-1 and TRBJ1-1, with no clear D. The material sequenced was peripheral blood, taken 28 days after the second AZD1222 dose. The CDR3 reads CASSEGIVATEAFF. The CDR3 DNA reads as TGTGCCAGCAGTGAAGGAATTGTAGCCACTGAAGCTTTCTTT.